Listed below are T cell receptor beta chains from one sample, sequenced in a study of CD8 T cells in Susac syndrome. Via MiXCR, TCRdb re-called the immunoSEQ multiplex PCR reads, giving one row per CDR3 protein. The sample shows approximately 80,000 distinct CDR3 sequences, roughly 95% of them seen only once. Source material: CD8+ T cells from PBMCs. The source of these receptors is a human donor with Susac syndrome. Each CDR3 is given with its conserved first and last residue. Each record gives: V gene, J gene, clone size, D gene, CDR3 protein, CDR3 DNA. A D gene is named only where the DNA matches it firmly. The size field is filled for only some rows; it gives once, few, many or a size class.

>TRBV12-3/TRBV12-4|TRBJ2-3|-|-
CASSRQSTDTQYF
TGTGCCAGCAGTCGCCAGAGCACAGATACGCAGTATTTT
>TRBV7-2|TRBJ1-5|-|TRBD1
CASSSRQGVNQPQHF
TGTGCCAGCAGCTCCCGACAGGGGGTGAATCAGCCCCAGCATTTT
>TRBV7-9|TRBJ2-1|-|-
CASRTGYEQFF
TGTGCCAGCAGAACAGGGTATGAGCAGTTCTTC
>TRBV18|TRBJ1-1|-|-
CASSPPGRETEAFF
TGTGCCAGCTCACCACCTGGAAGGGAGACTGAAGCTTTCTTT
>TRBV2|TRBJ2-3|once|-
CASSEVGGSSDTQYF
TGTGCCAGCAGTGAGGTAGGGGGATCGTCAGATACGCAGTATTTT
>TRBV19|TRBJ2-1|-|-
CASSLDLYNEQFF
TGTGCCAGTAGTCTAGACTTGTACAATGAGCAGTTCTTC
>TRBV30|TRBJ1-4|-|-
CAWAGGLLNEKLFF
TGTGCCTGGGCCGGGGGCTTACTCAATGAAAAACTGTTTTTT
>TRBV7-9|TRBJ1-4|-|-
CASSLDEKLFF
TGTGCCAGCAGCTTAGATGAAAAACTGTTTTTT
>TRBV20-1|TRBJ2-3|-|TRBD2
CSASPTSGGTDTQYF
TGCAGTGCTAGTCCCACTAGCGGGGGGACAGATACGCAGTATTTT
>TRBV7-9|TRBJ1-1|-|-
CASSQAAAEAFF
TGTGCCAGCAGCCAGGCTGCCGCTGAAGCTTTCTTT
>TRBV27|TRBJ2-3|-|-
CASSFPAGDTQYF
TGTGCCAGCAGTTTCCCGGCCGGAGATACGCAGTATTTT
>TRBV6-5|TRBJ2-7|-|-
CASSYSISKVYEQYF
TGTGCCAGCAGTTACTCAATCTCTAAAGTCTACGAGCAGTACTTC
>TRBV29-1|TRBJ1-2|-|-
CSALSTGRYGYTF
TGCAGCGCACTCTCGACAGGAAGATATGGCTACACCTTC
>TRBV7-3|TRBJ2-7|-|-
CASSLTASREQYF
TGTGCCAGCAGCTTAACCGCGAGCCGCGAGCAGTACTTC
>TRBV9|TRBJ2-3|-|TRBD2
CASSLRRGGDTQYF
TGTGCCAGCAGCTTGAGGCGGGGGGGAGATACGCAGTATTTT
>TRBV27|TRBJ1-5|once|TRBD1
CASSFNRGHQPQHF
TGTGCCAGCAGTTTTAACAGGGGGCATCAGCCCCAGCATTTT
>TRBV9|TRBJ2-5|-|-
CASSVGGGGLQETQYF
TGTGCCAGCAGCGTAGGAGGGGGGGGCCTTCAAGAAACCCAGTACTTC
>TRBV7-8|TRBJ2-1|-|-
CASSLVQGSYNEQFF
TGTGCCAGCAGCTTAGTGCAGGGTTCCTACAATGAGCAGTTCTTC
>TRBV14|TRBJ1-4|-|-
CASSLGTASTNEKLFF
TGTGCCAGCAGCCTAGGGACTGCCTCAACTAATGAAAAACTGTTTTTT
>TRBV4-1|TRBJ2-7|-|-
CASSQEPSTPYEQYF
TGCGCCAGCAGCCAAGAACCCAGTACCCCCTACGAGCAGTACTTC
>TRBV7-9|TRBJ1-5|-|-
CASSRGSQPQHF
TGTGCCAGCAGCCGGGGCAGCCAGCCCCAGCATTTT
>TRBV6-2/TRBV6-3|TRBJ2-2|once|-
CASGETANTGELFF
TGTGCCAGCGGAGAGACAGCGAACACCGGGGAGCTGTTTTTT
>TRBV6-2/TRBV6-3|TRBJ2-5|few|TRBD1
CASSSDRGRVGTQYF
TGTGCCAGCAGTTCGGACAGGGGGCGCGTTGGGACCCAGTACTTC
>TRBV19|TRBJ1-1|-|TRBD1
CATRDRMNTEAFF
TGTGCCACTCGGGACAGGATGAACACTGAAGCTTTCTTT
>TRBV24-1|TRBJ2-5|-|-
CATSYGGRETQYF
TGTGCCACCAGCTACGGGGGGCGGGAGACCCAGTACTTC
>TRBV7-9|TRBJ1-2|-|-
CASSYPGDARGYTF
TGTGCCAGCAGCTACCCCGGAGACGCGAGGGGCTACACCTTC
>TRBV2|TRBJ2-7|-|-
CASREGGGGYEQYF
TGTGCCAGCAGGGAAGGAGGCGGTGGCTACGAGCAGTACTTC
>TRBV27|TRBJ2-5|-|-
CASSFGAAGETQYF
TGTGCCAGCAGTTTCGGGGCCGCGGGAGAGACCCAGTACTTC
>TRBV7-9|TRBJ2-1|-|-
CASSLNNEQFF
TGTGCCAGCAGCTTAAACAATGAGCAGTTCTTC
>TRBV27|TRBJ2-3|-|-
CASSSPGRPDTQYF
TGTGCCAGCAGTAGTCCGGGCCGTCCAGATACGCAGTATTTT
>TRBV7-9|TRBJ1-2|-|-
CASSLEEGYTF
TGTGCCAGCAGCTTAGAAGAAGGCTACACCTTC
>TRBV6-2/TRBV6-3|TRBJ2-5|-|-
CASSSGGVEWETQYF
TGTGCCAGCAGTTCAGGGGGGGTCGAGTGGGAGACCCAGTACTTC
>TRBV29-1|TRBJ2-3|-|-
CSVLGGATNTQYF
TGCAGCGTGCTCGGGGGAGCCACAAATACGCAGTATTTT
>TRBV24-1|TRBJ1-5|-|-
CATSDSETGISNQPQHF
TGTGCCACCAGTGATTCAGAAACAGGGATCTCCAATCAGCCCCAGCATTTT
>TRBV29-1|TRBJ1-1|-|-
CSVGTYTEAFF
TGCAGCGTTGGTACCTACACTGAAGCTTTCTTT
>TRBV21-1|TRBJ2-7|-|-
CASTTRGLKYEQYF
TGTGCCAGCACCACCCGGGGGCTCAAATACGAGCAGTACTTC
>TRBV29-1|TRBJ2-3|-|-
CSATVGGGSTDTQYF
TGCAGCGCCACAGTGGGGGGCGGGAGCACAGATACGCAGTATTTT
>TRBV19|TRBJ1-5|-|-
CASSPRGIVYSNQPQHF
TGTGCCAGTAGTCCCAGGGGTATAGTATACAGCAATCAGCCCCAGCATTTT
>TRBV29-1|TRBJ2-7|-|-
CSVEDPMQPSFEQYF
TGCAGCGTTGAAGATCCCATGCAGCCCTCCTTCGAGCAGTACTTC
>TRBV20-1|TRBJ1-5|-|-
CSARDIAEDNQPQHF
TGCAGTGCTAGAGATATAGCAGAAGACAATCAGCCCCAGCATTTT
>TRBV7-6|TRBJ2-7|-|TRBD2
CASSLEASGGKSYEQYF
TGTGCCAGCAGCTTAGAGGCTAGCGGGGGGAAGTCCTACGAGCAGTACTTC
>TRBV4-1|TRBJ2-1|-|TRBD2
CASTRGGSEQFF
TGCGCCAGCACCCGGGGGGGCAGTGAGCAGTTCTTC
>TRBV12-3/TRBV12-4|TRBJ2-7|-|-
CASSSPLGHEQYF
TGTGCCAGCAGTTCCCCCCTCGGCCACGAGCAGTACTTC
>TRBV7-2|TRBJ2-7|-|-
CASSLASGPDF
TGTGCCAGCAGCTTAGCCTCGGGGCCGGACTTC
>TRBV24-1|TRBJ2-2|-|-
CATAEPGPANTGELFF
TGTGCCACCGCCGAGCCGGGCCCCGCGAACACCGGGGAGCTGTTTTTT
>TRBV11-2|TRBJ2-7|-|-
CASSYRNEQYF
TGTGCCAGCAGCTACCGTAACGAGCAGTACTTC
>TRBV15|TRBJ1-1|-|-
CATSRDRAPNTEAFF
TGTGCCACCAGCAGAGATAGAGCACCGAACACTGAAGCTTTCTTT
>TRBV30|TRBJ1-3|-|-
CAWSGRLGDTSENTIYF
TGTGCCTGGAGTGGGCGGTTGGGGGATACCTCTGAAAACACCATATATTTT
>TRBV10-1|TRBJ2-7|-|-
CASNPGAPYEQYF
TGCGCCAGCAACCCAGGGGCCCCCTACGAGCAGTACTTC
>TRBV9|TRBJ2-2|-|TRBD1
CASSYNRDRPTGELFF
TGTGCCAGCAGCTATAACCGGGACAGACCCACCGGGGAGCTGTTTTTT
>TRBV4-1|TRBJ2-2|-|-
CASSQVGTGELFF
TGCGCCAGCAGCCAAGTGGGGACCGGGGAGCTGTTTTTT
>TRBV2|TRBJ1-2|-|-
CAIPHVDYGYTF
TGTGCCATCCCCCATGTGGACTATGGCTACACCTTC
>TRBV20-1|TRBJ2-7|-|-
CSARDRGGGGYGQYF
TGCAGTGCTAGAGATCGGGGAGGGGGAGGATATGGGCAGTACTTC
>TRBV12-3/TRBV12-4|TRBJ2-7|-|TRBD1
CASSSPLTGLDEQYF
TGTGCCAGCAGTAGCCCTTTGACAGGGTTAGACGAGCAGTACTTC
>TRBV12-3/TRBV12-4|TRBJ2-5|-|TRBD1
CASSFDRALETQYF
TGTGCCAGCAGTTTCGACAGGGCCCTAGAGACCCAGTACTTC
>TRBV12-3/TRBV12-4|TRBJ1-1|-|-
CASSSRNTGRTEAFF
TGTGCCAGCAGTTCCCGCAACACAGGCCGGACTGAAGCTTTCTTT
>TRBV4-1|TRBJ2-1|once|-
CASSSSTGMISYNEQFF
TGCGCCAGCAGCTCCAGTACAGGGATGATCTCCTACAATGAGCAGTTCTTC
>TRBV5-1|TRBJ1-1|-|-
CASSLEARNTEAFF
TGCGCCAGCAGCTTGGAAGCCCGGAACACTGAAGCTTTCTTT
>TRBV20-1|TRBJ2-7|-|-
CSARDPRGGSYEQYF
TGCAGTGCTAGAGATCCCCGTGGAGGGTCCTACGAGCAGTACTTC
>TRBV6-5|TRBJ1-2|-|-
CASSGGADYGYTF
TGTGCCAGCAGTGGAGGAGCTGACTATGGCTACACCTTC